This TCR beta chain was retrieved from a study of response to subunit inactivated influenza vaccine. The CDR3 sequence is 16 residues long. Germline CDR1 and CDR2: SGHDT and YYEEEE. The V segment lost 5 bases and the J segment 5 bases; nucleotides outside the gene matches: 11. MiXCR, run by TCRdb on the RT-PCR reads, gives a single entry per CDR3 protein. This sample yields about 500,000 distinct CDR3 sequences, of which 16% are seen a single time; roughly 3% belongs to the top ten. This clonotype appeared once. Its cognate antigen is unknown. Findings of the study overall: Each seasonal influenza vaccination recruits few new T cells, the authors suggested.

The material was CD4+ T cells sorted from PBMCs, obtained around 25 months after vaccination. V is TRBV5-6 and J is TRBJ1-4, with 8 bases matching TRBD1. The TCR was taken from a man in his fifties or sixties who received an inactivated influenza vaccine. Here the CDR3 reads CASRGRTGSNNEKLFF. The DNA of the CDR3 is TGTGCCAGCAGAGGAAGGACAGGGTCGAACAATGAAAAACTGTTTTTT.